This T cell receptor beta chain was recorded in a study of blood T cell repertoires in COVID-19. Here immunoSEQ multiplex PCR was the method, and the copy in TCRdb shows in-frame clones only, minus some. The sample includes roughly 260,000 clones, around four fifths of them seen just once. The V and J ends lost 3 bases and 0 bases respectively, with 5 bases between them. CDR1 DFQATT and CDR2 SNEGSKA come from the germline V gene (reference sequence). This CDR3 contains 13 residues. This sequence was found in a woman between 35 and 50 years old who had been exposed to COVID-19. V gene TRBV20-1 combines with J gene TRBJ1-4, with no clear D. Material: PBMCs or T cells enriched from blood (not recorded which). Here the CDR3 DNA reads TGCAGTGCTAGTCCTACAACTAATGAAAAACTGTTTTTT. The encoded protein is CSASPTTNEKLFF.